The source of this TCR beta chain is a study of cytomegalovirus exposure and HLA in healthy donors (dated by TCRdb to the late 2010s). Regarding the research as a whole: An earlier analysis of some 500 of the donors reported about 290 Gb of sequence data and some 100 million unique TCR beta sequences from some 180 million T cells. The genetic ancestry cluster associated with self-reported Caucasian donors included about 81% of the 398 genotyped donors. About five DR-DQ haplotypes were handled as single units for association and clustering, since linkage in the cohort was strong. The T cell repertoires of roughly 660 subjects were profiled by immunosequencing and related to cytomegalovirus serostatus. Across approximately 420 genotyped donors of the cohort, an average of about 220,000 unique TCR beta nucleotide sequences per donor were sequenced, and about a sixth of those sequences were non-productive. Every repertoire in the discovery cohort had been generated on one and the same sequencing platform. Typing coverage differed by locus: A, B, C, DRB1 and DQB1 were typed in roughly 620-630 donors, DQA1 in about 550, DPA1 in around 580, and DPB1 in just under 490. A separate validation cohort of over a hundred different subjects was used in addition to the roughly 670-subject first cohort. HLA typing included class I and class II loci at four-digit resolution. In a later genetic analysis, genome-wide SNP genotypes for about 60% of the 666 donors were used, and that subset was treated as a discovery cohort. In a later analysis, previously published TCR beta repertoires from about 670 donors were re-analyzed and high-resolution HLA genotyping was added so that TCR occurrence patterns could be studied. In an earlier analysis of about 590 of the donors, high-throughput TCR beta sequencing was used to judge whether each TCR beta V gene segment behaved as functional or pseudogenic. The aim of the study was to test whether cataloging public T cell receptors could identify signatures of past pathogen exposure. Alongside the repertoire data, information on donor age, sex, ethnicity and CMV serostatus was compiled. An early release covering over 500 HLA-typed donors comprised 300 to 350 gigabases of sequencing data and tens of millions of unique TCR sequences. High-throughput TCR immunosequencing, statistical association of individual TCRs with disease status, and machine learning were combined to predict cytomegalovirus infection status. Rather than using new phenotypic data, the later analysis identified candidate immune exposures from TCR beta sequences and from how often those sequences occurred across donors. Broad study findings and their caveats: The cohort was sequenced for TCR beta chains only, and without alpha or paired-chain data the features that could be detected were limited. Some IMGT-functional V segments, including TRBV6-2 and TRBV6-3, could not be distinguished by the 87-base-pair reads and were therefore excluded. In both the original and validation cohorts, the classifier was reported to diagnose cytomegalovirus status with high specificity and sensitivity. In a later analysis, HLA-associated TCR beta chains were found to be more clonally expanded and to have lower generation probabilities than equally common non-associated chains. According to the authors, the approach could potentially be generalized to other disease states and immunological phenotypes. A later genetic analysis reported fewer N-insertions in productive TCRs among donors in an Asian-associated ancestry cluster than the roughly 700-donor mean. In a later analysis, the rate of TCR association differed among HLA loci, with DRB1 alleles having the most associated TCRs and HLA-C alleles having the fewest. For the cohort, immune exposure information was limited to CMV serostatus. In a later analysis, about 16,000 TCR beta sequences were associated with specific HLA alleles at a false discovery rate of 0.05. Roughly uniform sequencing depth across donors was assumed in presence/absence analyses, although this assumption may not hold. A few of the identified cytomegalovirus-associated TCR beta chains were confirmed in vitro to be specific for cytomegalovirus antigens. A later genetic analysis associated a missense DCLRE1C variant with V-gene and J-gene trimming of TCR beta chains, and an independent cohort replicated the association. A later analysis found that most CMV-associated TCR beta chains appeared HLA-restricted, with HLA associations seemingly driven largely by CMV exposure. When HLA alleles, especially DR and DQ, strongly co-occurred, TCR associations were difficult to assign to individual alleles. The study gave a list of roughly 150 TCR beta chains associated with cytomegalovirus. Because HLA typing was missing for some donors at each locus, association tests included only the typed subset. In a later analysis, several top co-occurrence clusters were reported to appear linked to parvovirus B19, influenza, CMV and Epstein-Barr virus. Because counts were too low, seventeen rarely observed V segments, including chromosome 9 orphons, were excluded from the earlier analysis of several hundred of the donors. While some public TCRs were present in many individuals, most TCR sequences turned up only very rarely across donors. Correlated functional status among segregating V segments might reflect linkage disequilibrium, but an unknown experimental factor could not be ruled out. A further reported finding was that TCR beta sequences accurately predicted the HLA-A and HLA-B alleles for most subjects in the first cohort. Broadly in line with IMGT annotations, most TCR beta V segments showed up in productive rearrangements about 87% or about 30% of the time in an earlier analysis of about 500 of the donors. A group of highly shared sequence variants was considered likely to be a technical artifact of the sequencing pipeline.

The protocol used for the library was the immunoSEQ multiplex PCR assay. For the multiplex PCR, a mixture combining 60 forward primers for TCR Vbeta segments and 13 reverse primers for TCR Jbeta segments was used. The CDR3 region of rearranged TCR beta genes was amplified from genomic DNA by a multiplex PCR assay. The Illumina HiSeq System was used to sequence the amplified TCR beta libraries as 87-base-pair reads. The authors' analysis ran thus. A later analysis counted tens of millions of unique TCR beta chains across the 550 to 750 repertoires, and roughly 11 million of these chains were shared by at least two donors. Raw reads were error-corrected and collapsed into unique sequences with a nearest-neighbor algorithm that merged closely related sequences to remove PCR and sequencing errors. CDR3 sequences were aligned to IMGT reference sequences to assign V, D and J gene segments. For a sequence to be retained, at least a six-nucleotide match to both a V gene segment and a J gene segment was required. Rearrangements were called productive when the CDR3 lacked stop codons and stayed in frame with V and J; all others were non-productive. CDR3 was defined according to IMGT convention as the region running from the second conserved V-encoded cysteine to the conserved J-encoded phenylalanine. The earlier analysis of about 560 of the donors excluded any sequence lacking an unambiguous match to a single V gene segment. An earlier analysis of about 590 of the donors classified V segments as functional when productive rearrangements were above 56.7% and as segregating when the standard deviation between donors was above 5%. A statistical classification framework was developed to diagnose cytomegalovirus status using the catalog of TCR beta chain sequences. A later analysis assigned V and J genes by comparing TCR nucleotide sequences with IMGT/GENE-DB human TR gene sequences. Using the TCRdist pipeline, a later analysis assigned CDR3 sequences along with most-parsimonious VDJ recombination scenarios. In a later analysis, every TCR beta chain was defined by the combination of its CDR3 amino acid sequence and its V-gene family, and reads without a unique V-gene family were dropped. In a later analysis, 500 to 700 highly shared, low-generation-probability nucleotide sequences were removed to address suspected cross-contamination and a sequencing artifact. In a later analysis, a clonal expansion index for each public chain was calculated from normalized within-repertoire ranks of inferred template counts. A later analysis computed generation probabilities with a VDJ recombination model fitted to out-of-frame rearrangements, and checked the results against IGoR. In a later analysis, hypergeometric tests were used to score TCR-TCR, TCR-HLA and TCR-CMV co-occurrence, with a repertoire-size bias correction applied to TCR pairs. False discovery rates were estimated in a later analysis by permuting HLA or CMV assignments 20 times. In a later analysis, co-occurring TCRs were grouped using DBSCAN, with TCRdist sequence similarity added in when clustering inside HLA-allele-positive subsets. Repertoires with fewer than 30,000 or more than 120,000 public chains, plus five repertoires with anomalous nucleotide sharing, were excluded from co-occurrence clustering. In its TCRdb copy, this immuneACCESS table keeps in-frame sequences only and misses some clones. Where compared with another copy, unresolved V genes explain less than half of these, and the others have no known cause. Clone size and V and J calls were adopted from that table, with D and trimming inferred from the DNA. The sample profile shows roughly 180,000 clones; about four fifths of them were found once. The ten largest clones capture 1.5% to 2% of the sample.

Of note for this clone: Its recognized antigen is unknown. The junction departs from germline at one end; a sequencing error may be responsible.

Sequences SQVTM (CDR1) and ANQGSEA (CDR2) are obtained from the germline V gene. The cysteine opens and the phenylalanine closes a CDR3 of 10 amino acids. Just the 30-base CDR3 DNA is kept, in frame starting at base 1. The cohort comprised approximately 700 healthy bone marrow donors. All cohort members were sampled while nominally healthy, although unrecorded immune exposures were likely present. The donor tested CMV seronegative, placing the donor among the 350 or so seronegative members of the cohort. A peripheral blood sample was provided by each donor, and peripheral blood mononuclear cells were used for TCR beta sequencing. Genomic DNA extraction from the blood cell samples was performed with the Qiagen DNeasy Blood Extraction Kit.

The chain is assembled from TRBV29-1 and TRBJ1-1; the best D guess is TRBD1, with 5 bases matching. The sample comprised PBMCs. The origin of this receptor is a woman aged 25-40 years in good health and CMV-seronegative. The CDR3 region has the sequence CSVEGPGAFF. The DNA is TGCAGCGTAGAAGGGCCAGGGGCTTTCTTT.